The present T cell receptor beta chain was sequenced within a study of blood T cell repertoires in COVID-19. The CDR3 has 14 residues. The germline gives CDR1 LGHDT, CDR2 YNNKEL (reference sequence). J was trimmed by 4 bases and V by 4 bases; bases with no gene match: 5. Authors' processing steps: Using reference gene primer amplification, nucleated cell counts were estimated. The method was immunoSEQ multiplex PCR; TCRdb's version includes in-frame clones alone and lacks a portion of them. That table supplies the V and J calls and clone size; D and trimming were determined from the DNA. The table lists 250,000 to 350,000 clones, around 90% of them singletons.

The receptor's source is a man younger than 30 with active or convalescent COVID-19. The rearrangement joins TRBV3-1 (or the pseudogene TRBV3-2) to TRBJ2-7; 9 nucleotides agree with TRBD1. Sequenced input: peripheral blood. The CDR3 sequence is CASSPGQGLYEQYF. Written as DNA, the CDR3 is TGTGCCAGCAGCCCAGGACAGGGGTTATACGAGCAGTACTTC.